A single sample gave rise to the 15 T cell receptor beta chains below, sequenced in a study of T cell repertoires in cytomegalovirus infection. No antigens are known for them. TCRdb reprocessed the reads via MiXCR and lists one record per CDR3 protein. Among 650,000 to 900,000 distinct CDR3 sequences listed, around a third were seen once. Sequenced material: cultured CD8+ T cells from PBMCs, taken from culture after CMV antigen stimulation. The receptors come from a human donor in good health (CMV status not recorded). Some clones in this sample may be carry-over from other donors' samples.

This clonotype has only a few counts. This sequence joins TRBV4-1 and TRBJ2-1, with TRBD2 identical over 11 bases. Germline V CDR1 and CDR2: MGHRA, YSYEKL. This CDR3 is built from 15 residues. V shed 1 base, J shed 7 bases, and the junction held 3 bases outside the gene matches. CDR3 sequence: CASSQGVAGGNEQFF. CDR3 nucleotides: TGCGCCAGCAGCCAAGGGGTAGCGGGGGGGAATGAGCAGTTCTTC.

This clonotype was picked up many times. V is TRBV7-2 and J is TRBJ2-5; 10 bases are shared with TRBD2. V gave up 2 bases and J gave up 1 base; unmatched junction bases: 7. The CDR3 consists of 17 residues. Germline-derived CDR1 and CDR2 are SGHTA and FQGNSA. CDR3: CASSLWASGGLQETQYF. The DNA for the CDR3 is TGTGCCAGCAGCTTATGGGCTAGCGGGGGCCTCCAAGAGACCCAGTACTTC.

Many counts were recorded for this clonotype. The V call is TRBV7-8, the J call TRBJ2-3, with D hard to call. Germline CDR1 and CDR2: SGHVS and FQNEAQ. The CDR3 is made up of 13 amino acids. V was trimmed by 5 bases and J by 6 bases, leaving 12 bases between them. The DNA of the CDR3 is TGTGCCAGCAGCCCGTACTTGTCCGATACGCAGTATTTT. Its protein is CASSPYLSDTQYF.

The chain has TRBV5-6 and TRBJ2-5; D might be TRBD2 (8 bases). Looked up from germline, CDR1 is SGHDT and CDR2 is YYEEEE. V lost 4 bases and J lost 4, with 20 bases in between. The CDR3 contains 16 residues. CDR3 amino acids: CASSPEGAGGLETQYF. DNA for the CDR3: TGTGCCAGCAGCCCCGAGGGGGCGGGGGGCCTAGAGACCCAGTACTTC.

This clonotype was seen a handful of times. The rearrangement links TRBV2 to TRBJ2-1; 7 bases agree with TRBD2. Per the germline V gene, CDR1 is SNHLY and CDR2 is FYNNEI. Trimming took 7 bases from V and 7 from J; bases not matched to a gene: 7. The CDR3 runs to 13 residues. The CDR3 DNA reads TGTGCCAGCATCTCCTTGGGAGGGAATGAGCAGTTCTTC. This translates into CASISLGGNEQFF.

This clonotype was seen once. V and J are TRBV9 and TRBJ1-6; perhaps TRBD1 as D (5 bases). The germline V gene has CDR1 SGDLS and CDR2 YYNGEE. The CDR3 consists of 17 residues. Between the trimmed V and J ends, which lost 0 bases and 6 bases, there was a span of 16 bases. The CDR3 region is CASSVEGSVRGNSPLHF. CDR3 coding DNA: TGTGCCAGCAGCGTAGAGGGAAGCGTGAGGGGTAATTCACCCCTCCACTTT. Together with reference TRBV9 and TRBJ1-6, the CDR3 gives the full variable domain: DSGVTQTPKHLITATGQRVTLRCSPRSGDLSVYWYQQSLDQGLQFLIQYYNGEERAKGNILERFSAQQFPDLHSELNLSSLELGDSALYFCASSVEGSVRGNSPLHFGNGTRLTVT.

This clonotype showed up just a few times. The CDR3 here is CSARDIGREQETQYF. The CDR3, as DNA: TGCAGTGCTAGAGATATCGGCAGAGAACAAGAGACCCAGTACTTC. The chain joins TRBV20-1 to TRBJ2-5; D not resolved. The CDR3 contains 15 residues. The germline V gene encodes CDR1 DFQATT and CDR2 SNEGSKA (reference sequence). The V end lost 0 bases, the J end lost 2 bases, and 13 bases lay between the germline ends.

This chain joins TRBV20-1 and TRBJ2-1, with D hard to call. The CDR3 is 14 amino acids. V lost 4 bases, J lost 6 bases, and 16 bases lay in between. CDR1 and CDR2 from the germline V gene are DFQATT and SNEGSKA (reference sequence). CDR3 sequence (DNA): TGCAGTGCTAACGAACATTTCAGTGGCAATGAGCAGTTCTTC. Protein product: CSANEHFSGNEQFF.

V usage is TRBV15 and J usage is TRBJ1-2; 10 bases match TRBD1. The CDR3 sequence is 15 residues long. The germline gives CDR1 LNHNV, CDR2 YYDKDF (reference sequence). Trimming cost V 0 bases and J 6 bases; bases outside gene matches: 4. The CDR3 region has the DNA TGTGCCACCAGCAGAGATAAGGGACAGGGGAATGGCTACACCTTC. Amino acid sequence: CATSRDKGQGNGYTF.

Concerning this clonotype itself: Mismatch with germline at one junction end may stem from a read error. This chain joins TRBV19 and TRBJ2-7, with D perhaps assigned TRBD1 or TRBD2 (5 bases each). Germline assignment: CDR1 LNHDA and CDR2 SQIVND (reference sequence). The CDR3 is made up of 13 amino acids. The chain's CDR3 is CASSMGETYEQYF. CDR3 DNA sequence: TGTGCCAGCAGTATGGGGGAGACCTACGAGCAGTACTTC.

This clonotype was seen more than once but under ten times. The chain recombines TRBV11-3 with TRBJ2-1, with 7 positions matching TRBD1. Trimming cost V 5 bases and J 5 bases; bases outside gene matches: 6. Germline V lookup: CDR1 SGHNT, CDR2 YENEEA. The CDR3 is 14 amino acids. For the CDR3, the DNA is TGTGCCAGCAGCCCGGGACAGCGTGACAATGAGCAGTTCTTC. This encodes CASSPGQRDNEQFF.

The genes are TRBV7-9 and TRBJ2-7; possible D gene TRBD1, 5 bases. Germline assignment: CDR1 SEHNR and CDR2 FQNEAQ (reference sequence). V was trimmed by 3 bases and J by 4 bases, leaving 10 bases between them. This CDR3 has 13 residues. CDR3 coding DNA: TGTGCCAGCAGCTTTACGACAGAATACGAGCAGTACGTC. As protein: CASSFTTEYEQYV.

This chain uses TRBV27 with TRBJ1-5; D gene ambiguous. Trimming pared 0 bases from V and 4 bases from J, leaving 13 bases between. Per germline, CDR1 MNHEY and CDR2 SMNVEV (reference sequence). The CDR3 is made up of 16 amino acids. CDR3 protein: CASSLSREVGNQPQHF. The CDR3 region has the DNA TGTGCCAGCAGTTTATCGAGGGAGGTCGGAAATCAGCCCCAGCATTTT.

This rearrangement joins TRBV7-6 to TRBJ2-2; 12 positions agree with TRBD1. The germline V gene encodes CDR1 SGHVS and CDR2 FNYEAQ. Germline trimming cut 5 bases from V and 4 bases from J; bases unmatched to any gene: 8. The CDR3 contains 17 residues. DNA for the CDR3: TGTGCCAGCAGCAACCGGGACAGGGGGCCGGGCACCGGGGAGCTGTTTTTT. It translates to CASSNRDRGPGTGELFF.

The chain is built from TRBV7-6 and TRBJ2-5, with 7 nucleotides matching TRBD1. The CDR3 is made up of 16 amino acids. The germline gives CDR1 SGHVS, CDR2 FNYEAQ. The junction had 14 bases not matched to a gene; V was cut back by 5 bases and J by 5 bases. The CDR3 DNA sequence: TGTGCCAGCAGCCTCGAGTTACAGGGGATGGGGGAGACCCAGTACTTC. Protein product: CASSLELQGMGETQYF.